The T cell receptor beta chain under discussion was sequenced for a study of cytomegalovirus exposure and HLA in healthy donors. Overall study context: Counted in an early data release were approximately 85 million unique TCRs from HLA-typed donors.

With 60 Vbeta and 13 Jbeta primers, the PCR was carried out. Using immunoSEQ multiplex PCR, the repertoire was profiled, and TCRdb retains in-frame clones only, with some absent. The sample lists roughly 150,000 clones; about 83% were seen once. The sample comprised PBMCs. The clonotype originates from a man in his forties in good health and CMV-seropositive.

CDR3 loop: CASIGGDRGEAFF. The CDR3 DNA follows: TGTGCCAGCATAGGGGGTGACAGGGGCGAAGCTTTCTTT. The chain carries TRBV28 and TRBJ1-1, with 8 bases that match TRBD1. J was trimmed by 8 bases and V by 7 bases; bases with no gene match: 9. This CDR3 contains 13 residues. Germline CDR1 is MDHEN and CDR2 is SYDVKM.